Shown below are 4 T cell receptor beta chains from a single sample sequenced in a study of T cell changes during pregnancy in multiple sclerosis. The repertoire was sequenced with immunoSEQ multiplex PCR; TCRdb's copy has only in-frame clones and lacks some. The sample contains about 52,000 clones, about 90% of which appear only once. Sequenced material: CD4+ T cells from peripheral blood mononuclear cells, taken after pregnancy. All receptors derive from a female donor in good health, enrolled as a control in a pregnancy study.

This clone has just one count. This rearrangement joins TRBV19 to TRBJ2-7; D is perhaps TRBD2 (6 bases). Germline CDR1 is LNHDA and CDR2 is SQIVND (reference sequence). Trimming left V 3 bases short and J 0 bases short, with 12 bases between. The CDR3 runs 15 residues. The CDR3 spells CASSIAGRSSYEQYF. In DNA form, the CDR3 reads TGTGCCAGTAGTATCGCGGGACGAAGCTCCTACGAGCAGTACTTC. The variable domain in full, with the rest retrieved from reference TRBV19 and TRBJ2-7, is DGGITQSPKYLFRKEGQNVTLSCEQNLNHDAMYWYRQDPGQGLRLIYYSQIVNDFQKGDIAEGYSVSREKKESFPLTVTSAQKNPTAFYLCASSIAGRSSYEQYFGPGTRLTVT.

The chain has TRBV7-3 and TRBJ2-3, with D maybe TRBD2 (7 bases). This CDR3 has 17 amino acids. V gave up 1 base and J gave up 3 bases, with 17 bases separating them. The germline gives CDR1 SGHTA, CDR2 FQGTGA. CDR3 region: CASSLKGRGAQTDTQYF. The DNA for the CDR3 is TGTGCCAGCAGCTTAAAAGGGAGGGGGGCTCAAACAGATACGCAGTATTTT.

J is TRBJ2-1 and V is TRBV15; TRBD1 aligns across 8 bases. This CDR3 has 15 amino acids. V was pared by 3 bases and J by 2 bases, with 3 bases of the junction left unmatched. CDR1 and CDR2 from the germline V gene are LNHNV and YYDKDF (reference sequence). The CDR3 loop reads CATSRGTGAYNEQFF. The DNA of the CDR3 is TGTGCCACCAGCAGGGGGACAGGAGCCTACAATGAGCAGTTCTTC.

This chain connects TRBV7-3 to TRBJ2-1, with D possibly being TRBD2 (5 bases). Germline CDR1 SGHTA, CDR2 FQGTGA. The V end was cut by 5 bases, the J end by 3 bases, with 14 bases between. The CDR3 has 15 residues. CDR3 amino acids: CASSPTVEGYNEQFF. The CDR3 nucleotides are TGTGCCAGCAGCCCCACGGTTGAGGGCTACAATGAGCAGTTCTTC.